This passage covers 18 T cell receptor beta chains from one sample sequenced in a study of blood T cells in healthy people across ages. For the second PCR, which ran for about 6 to 12 cycles, a sample-barcoded 5' primer and a J-beta primer mix were used. TCRdb reanalysed the 5' RACE reads using MiXCR and keeps one entry per CDR3 protein. The data show about 2 million distinct CDR3 sequences, approximately 50% seen once. Input material: blood. The receptors derive from a woman aged 40 to 50 in good health.

The rearrangement joins TRBV24-1 to TRBJ2-1; 11 positions agree with TRBD1. Germline V CDR1 and CDR2: KGHDR, SFDVKD. With V trimmed by 5 bases and J by 7 bases, 9 bases remained unmatched. The CDR3 length is 16 residues. Here the CDR3 DNA reads TGTGCCACCAGTGTCGCCGGGACAGGGGGTCGGAATGAGCAGTTCTTC. Its protein product is CATSVAGTGGRNEQFF.

The gene calls are TRBV20-1 and TRBJ2-5, with 10 positions matching TRBD2. The CDR3 covers 15 residues. Per the germline V gene, CDR1 is DFQATT and CDR2 is SNEGSKA (reference sequence). Trimming removed 4 bases from V and 0 bases from J; junction bases left unmatched: 5. The CDR3: CSATGLAANQETQYF. In nucleotides, the CDR3 is TGCAGTGCTACAGGACTAGCGGCTAACCAAGAGACCCAGTACTTC.

The chain carries TRBV6-2 or TRBV6-3 and TRBJ2-3, with 9 positions matching TRBD1. In germline, CDR1 is MNHEY, CDR2 SVGEGT. CDR3 length: 16 residues. V was clipped by 5 bases and J by 2 bases; unmatched bases: 8. The DNA for the CDR3 is TGTGCCAGCAGTCTACTGACAGGGGGACTCACAGATACGCAGTATTTT. It encodes CASSLLTGGLTDTQYF.

This chain connects TRBV6-5 to TRBJ1-6; tentative D call: TRBD1 (6 bases). This CDR3 has 15 residues. CDR1 and CDR2 from the germline V gene are MNHEY and SVGAGI. V was cut by 0 bases and J by 9 bases, with 12 bases left in between. The CDR3 DNA sequence: TGTGCCAGCAGTTACTCTGCACAGGGTGGTTCACCCCTCCACTTT. Its translation: CASSYSAQGGSPLHF.

This clonotype was counted between two and nine times. The chain is built from TRBV27 and TRBJ2-1; perhaps TRBD2 as D (6 bases). Trimming removed 0 bases at V and 5 bases at J, with 8 bases between. In germline, CDR1 is MNHEY, CDR2 SMNVEV (reference sequence). The CDR3 loop spans 14 amino acids. As DNA, the CDR3 is TGTGCCAGCAGTTTATCATCTAGCGACAATGAGCAGTTCTTC. Translating gives CASSLSSSDNEQFF.

This clonotype showed up just a few times. The junction departs from germline at one end; a sequencing error may be responsible. The chain is built from TRBV5-1 and TRBJ1-1; D remains ambiguous. The CDR3 has 18 residues. CDR1 is SGHRS and CDR2 is YFSETQ in the germline V gene. Here the CDR3 DNA reads TGCGCCAGCAGCTTGGAAGGGAGGGCGCTTACTTTGAATACTGAAGCTTTCTTT. This gives the protein CASSLEGRALTLNTEAFF.

The DNA of the CDR3 is TGTGCCAGCAGTCCTGTGGGGGATACCACTGAAGCTTTCTTT. Amino acid sequence: CASSPVGDTTEAFF. The chain combines TRBV28 with TRBJ1-1, with a tentative D call TRBD1 (5 bases). Trimming removed 5 bases at V and 4 bases at J, with 14 bases between. Germline values: CDR1 MDHEN, CDR2 SYDVKM. This CDR3 is built from 14 residues.

The chain couples TRBV4-3 to TRBJ2-7; D is uncertain. The germline CDR1 and CDR2 sequences are LGHNA and YSLEER. V was pared by 0 bases and J by 4 bases, with 13 bases between. The CDR3 is made up of 15 amino acids. The CDR3 is CASSQDNGPVYEQYF. In DNA form, the CDR3 reads TGCGCCAGCAGCCAAGATAACGGTCCTGTGTACGAGCAGTACTTC.

This chain uses TRBV14 with TRBJ2-5; D call uncertain. Germline values: CDR1 SGHDN, CDR2 FVKESK. The CDR3 covers 12 residues. Trimming cost V 2 bases and J 6 bases, with 7 bases left between them. The CDR3 protein is CASSQKGKTQYF. As DNA, the CDR3 is TGTGCCAGCAGCCAAAAGGGAAAGACCCAGTACTTC.

Written as DNA, the CDR3 is TGTGCCAGCAGCTGGATACTAGCGGGGGGCTTCCAAGAGACCCAGTACTTC. Translating it yields CASSWILAGGFQETQYF. The rearrangement links TRBV7-2 to TRBJ2-5; the match to TRBD2 covers 12 bases. This CDR3 spans 17 amino acids. Germline assignment: CDR1 SGHTA and CDR2 FQGNSA. The V and J ends lost 4 bases and 1 base, in that order; junction bases with no gene match: 7. The whole variable domain, remainder taken from reference TRBV7-2 and TRBJ2-5, is GAGVSQSPSNKVTEKGKDVELRCDPISGHTALYWYRQSLGQGLEFLIYFQGNSAPDKSGLPSDRFSAERTGGSVSTLTIQRTQQEDSAVYLCASSWILAGGFQETQYFGPGTRLLVL.

This rearrangement joins TRBV7-2 to TRBJ1-5, with D unresolved. This CDR3 has 13 residues. The germline gives CDR1 SGHTA, CDR2 FQGNSA. The V and J ends lost 0 bases and 12 bases respectively, with 12 bases between them. Here the CDR3 reads CASSLASWDRQHF. CDR3 bases: TGTGCCAGCAGCTTAGCGTCCTGGGATCGCCAGCATTTT.

This clonotype was found a few times. V usage is TRBV4-3 and J usage is TRBJ2-3; 7 nucleotides agree with TRBD1. CDR1 LGHNA and CDR2 YSLEER come from the germline V gene. The CDR3 runs 14 residues. V lost 4 bases to trimming and J lost 4 bases; unmatched junction nucleotides: 5. The CDR3 loop is CASSRRQGPDTQYF. The CDR3 DNA reads as TGCGCCAGCAGCCGGAGACAGGGCCCAGATACGCAGTATTTT.

This clonotype was observed a handful of times. V is TRBV11-2 and J is TRBJ2-3; no clear D. Per germline, CDR1 SGHAT and CDR2 FQNNGV. The CDR3 contains 12 residues. V was shortened by 3 bases and J by 7 bases, with 8 bases between the two germline ends. CDR3 residues: CASSFAEYTQYF. For the CDR3, the DNA is TGTGCCAGCAGCTTTGCCGAATATACGCAGTATTTT.

CDR3 in amino acids: CSARRQGNQPQHF. In DNA, the CDR3 is TGCAGTGCTAGGCGGCAGGGCAATCAGCCCCAGCATTTT. This chain connects TRBV20-1 to TRBJ1-5; D remains unclear. The CDR3 totals 13 residues. V gave up 3 bases and J gave up 2 bases, with 8 bases separating them. Looked up from germline, CDR1 is DFQATT and CDR2 is SNEGSKA (reference sequence).

The chain carries TRBV4-3 and TRBJ1-2; no clear D gene. The V end lost 1 base, the J end lost 2 bases, and 14 bases lay between the germline ends. The CDR3 spans 16 residues. Germline V gives CDR1 LGHNA, CDR2 YSLEER. CDR3 sequence: CASSQGTGILNYGYTF. The CDR3 nucleotides are TGCGCCAGCAGCCAAGGTACCGGGATTCTAAACTATGGCTACACCTTC.

This sequence joins TRBV20-1 and TRBJ1-2; no firm D call. The CDR3 runs 15 residues. With 1 base removed from V and 10 bases from J, the gap between germline ends came to 22 bases. Germline assignment: CDR1 DFQATT and CDR2 SNEGSKA (reference sequence). In nucleotides, the CDR3 is TGCAGTGCTAGAGCACGTCTTTTGCCAGGCCTGGACTACACCTTC. Encoded protein: CSARARLLPGLDYTF.

This clonotype appeared a few times. The chain links TRBV15 to TRBJ2-7; D assignment may be TRBD1 or TRBD2 (6 bases each). V was clipped by 3 bases and J by 7 bases, with 22 bases between them. CDR3 length equals 16 residues. The germline V gene has CDR1 LNHNV and CDR2 YYDKDF (reference sequence). The CDR3 DNA is TGTGCCACCAGCAGTGGTACAGGGCGGGGACTTCGGGAGCAGTACTTC. Encoded protein: CATSSGTGRGLREQYF.

This sequence joins TRBV6-5 and TRBJ1-4; no reliable D call. V was shortened by 0 bases and J by 0 bases, with 5 bases between the two germline ends. CDR3 length: 15 amino acids. Germline loops: CDR1 MNHEY, CDR2 SVGAGI. As DNA, the CDR3 is TGTGCCAGCAGTTACTCCGGGACAACTAATGAAAAACTGTTTTTT. Amino acid sequence: CASSYSGTTNEKLFF.